The subject of this entry is one TCR beta chain. Antigen: not known. The sample originates from a study of cytomegalovirus exposure and HLA in healthy donors. The study's findings and limits: Most TCR sequences proved rare, with some public TCRs found in many donors.

Primers for the PCR totalled 60 Vbeta and 13 Jbeta. Data came from immunoSEQ multiplex PCR; TCRdb stores just in-frame clones and leaves some out. The repertoire holds approximately 140,000 clones, with over 70% as singletons. Per germline, CDR1 WNHNN and CDR2 SYGVQD (reference sequence). CDR3 length: 15 amino acids. After removal of 3 bases from V and 2 bases from J, the junction contained 6 bases not matched to a gene. The sequence was obtained from a woman aged 60 to 75 in good health and CMV-seropositive. Sequencing was carried out using PBMCs. The genes are TRBV10-1 and TRBJ1-1; 7 nucleotides align to TRBD1. CDR3 residues: CASSDGTAGNTEAFF. In DNA form, the CDR3 reads TGCGCCAGCAGTGACGGGACAGCCGGAAACACTGAAGCTTTCTTT.